Below, 25 T cell receptor beta chains from the same sample are listed, as sequenced in a study of blood T cell repertoires in COVID-19. Method: immunoSEQ multiplex PCR; TCRdb's copy keeps in-frame clones and lacks some. This table has 150,000 or so clones, 75% to 90% appearing once. Material for sequencing was peripheral blood. The receptors come from a man between 18 and 35 years old with COVID-19, enrolled during active disease.

The chain combines TRBV19 with TRBJ1-1; the D is unclear. Trimming left V 3 bases short and J 6 bases short, with 11 bases between. CDR1 and CDR2 (germline): LNHDA, SQIVND (reference sequence). The CDR3 is made up of 13 amino acids. In DNA form, the CDR3 reads TGTGCCAGTAGTATCAACCCTAACGCTGAAGCTTTCTTT. It yields the protein CASSINPNAEAFF.

The rearrangement links TRBV28 to TRBJ2-5, with unresolved D. V was cut by 2 bases and J by 2 bases, with 15 bases left in between. This CDR3 region has 16 residues. The germline V gene has CDR1 MDHEN and CDR2 SYDVKM. The CDR3 coding sequence is TGTGCCAGCAGTTTAGAGGCCCGATCGTATCAAGAGACCCAGTACTTC. It translates to CASSLEARSYQETQYF. Supplemented by reference TRBV28 and TRBJ2-5, the full variable domain reads DVKVTQSSRYLVKRTGEKVFLECVQDMDHENMFWYRQDPGLGLRLIYFSYDVKMKEKGDIPEGYSVSREKKERFSLILESASTNQTSMYLCASSLEARSYQETQYFGPGTRLLVL.

This clone was counted once. The chain joins TRBV27 to TRBJ2-7, with a tentative D call TRBD1 (5 bases). The CDR3 is made up of 14 amino acids. Germline V gives CDR1 MNHEY, CDR2 SMNVEV (reference sequence). DNA for the CDR3: TGTGCATCTGCAGGAACAGGCGGCTCCTACGAGCAGTACTTC. Translated: CASAGTGGSYEQYF.

The chain carries TRBV6-2 or TRBV6-3 and TRBJ1-2; 9 positions agree with TRBD1. V was clipped by 6 bases and J by 6 bases; unmatched bases: 11. The CDR3 covers 15 residues. Germline-derived CDR1 and CDR2 are MNHEY and SVGEGT. This CDR3 reads CASSMTGGARNGYTF. As DNA, the CDR3 is TGTGCCAGCAGCATGACAGGGGGAGCAAGAAATGGCTACACCTTC.

The rearrangement uses TRBV4-2 and TRBJ2-7; D is possibly TRBD1 (6 bases). The CDR3 is made up of 17 amino acids. Germline CDR1 and CDR2: LGHNA and YNFKEQ. Trimming shortened V by 0 bases and J by 3 bases, and 18 bases separated the two germline ends. The CDR3 region has the DNA TGTGCCAGCAGCCAAGATGCGGCAGGGGTCCTTTTCTACGAGCAGTACTTC. Translated, it gives CASSQDAAGVLFYEQYF.

The V and J genes are TRBV27 and TRBJ2-2, with D unresolved. The germline CDR1 and CDR2 sequences are MNHEY and SMNVEV (reference sequence). Trimming removed 0 bases from V and 4 bases from J, with 3 bases in between. The CDR3 extends over 13 amino acids. The CDR3 bases are TGTGCCAGCAGTTTATCCGTCACCGGGGAGCTGTTTTTT. Amino acids: CASSLSVTGELFF.

This clone came up once. The CDR3 DNA reads as TGTGCCAGCAGCCACGGGGAGGCCTACGAGCAGTACTTC. Protein: CASSHGEAYEQYF. This chain connects TRBV3-1 (or the pseudogene TRBV3-2) to TRBJ2-7; a weak D match, TRBD2 (6 bases). This CDR3 has 13 amino acids. V lost 3 bases and J 2 bases, leaving 8 bases between the germline ends. Germline assignment: CDR1 LGHDT and CDR2 YNNKEL (reference sequence).

The chain employs TRBV15 and TRBJ1-4; TRBD1 matches at 7 bases. Germline CDR1 reads LNHNV; CDR2 reads YYDKDF (reference sequence). V lost 5 bases, J lost 3 bases, and 6 bases stayed unmatched. This CDR3 has 15 residues. CDR3: CATSHHRGSNEKLFF. In DNA, the CDR3 is TGTGCCACCAGCCACCACAGGGGATCTAATGAAAAACTGTTTTTT.

For this clone: Other DNA sequences in the same sample also yield this CDR3. The gene calls are TRBV18 and TRBJ2-7, with 10 bases identical to TRBD1. V lost 3 bases and J lost 6; bases outside the gene matches: 5. Germline V lookup: CDR1 KGHSH, CDR2 LQKENI. The CDR3 totals 14 residues. CDR3 protein: CASSPRQGAGEQYF. DNA of the CDR3: TGTGCCAGCTCACCCCGACAGGGGGCAGGCGAGCAGTACTTC.

The chain is built from TRBV20-1 and TRBJ2-7, with 7 bases matching TRBD2. V dropped 3 bases and J dropped 3; count of bases not matched to a gene: 5. Germline CDR1 DFQATT, CDR2 SNEGSKA (reference sequence). The length of the CDR3 is 13 residues. DNA of the CDR3: TGCAGTGCTAGTACGCGGGAGTACTACGAGCAGTACTTC. Translating it yields CSASTREYYEQYF.

The chain combines TRBV19 with TRBJ1-2; 9 bases fit TRBD1. Germline V gene sequence: CDR1 LNHDA, CDR2 SQIVND (reference sequence). The length of the CDR3 is 14 residues. The V segment lost 3 bases and the J segment 7 bases; nucleotides outside the gene matches: 6. CDR3 coding DNA: TGTGCCAGTAGTATCGGGACAGGGCGCCTTGGCTACACCTTC. This gives the protein CASSIGTGRLGYTF.

The V gene is TRBV2, the J gene TRBJ2-1; TRBD2 matches 7 bases. J was trimmed by 8 bases and V by 0 bases; bases with no gene match: 10. The germline gives CDR1 SNHLY, CDR2 FYNNEI. This CDR3 region has 16 residues. CDR3 nucleotide sequence: TGTGCCAGCAGTGAAGCTCTCTTTGGACTAGAATATGAGCAGTTCTTC. It codes for CASSEALFGLEYEQFF.

CDR3 nucleotides: TGTGCCACCAGCGGGACTAGCGATGCGAATGAGCAGTTCTTC. It codes for CATSGTSDANEQFF. The gene calls are TRBV24-1 and TRBJ2-1; 10 bases align to TRBD2. The germline gives CDR1 KGHDR, CDR2 SFDVKD. V dropped 7 bases and J dropped 7; count of bases not matched to a gene: 6. The CDR3 has 14 residues.

This clone was counted between two and nine times. The V call is TRBV10-3, the J call TRBJ2-2, with 8 bases that match TRBD2. The CDR3 is 16 residues long. Germline CDR1 and CDR2: ENHRY and SYGVKD. The V and J ends lost 4 bases and 0 bases, in that order; junction bases with no gene match: 4. In nucleotides, the CDR3 is TGTGCCATCAGTGTTAGCGGGAACGCGAACACCGGGGAGCTGTTTTTT. Amino acids: CAISVSGNANTGELFF.

The chain joins TRBV7-6 to TRBJ2-1; 7 nucleotides agree with TRBD2. The CDR3 is 15 amino acids. CDR1 is SGHVS, CDR2 FNYEAQ, per germline. V gave up 5 bases and J gave up 3 bases; unmatched junction bases: 7. CDR3 loop: CASSLERGLYNEQFF. The CDR3 coding sequence is TGTGCCAGCAGCCTAGAGCGGGGTCTCTACAATGAGCAGTTCTTC.

The chain combines TRBV6-5 with TRBJ1-2, with 9 bases aligning to TRBD1. The germline V gene has CDR1 MNHEY and CDR2 SVGAGI. The CDR3 sequence is 13 residues long. The V gene end was trimmed by 6 bases and the J gene end by 6 bases; junction bases not matched to a gene: 5. The CDR3 coding sequence is TGTGCCAGCAGAGGGGACAGGGCCCATGGCTACACCTTC. This encodes CASRGDRAHGYTF.

The rearrangement links TRBV7-2 to TRBJ2-7; TRBD2 matches at 8 bases. V dropped 1 base and J dropped 7; count of bases not matched to a gene: 6. The CDR3 sequence is 14 residues long. The germline CDR1 and CDR2 sequences are SGHTA and FQGNSA. CDR3 sequence (DNA): TGTGCCAGCAGCTTAGACGGGGCGGGGGGAGAGCAGTACTTC. Translating gives CASSLDGAGGEQYF. The full variable domain, its missing parts supplied by reference TRBV7-2 and TRBJ2-7, is GAGVSQSPSNKVTEKGKDVELRCDPISGHTALYWYRQSLGQGLEFLIYFQGNSAPDKSGLPSDRFSAERTGGSVSTLTIQRTQQEDSAVYLCASSLDGAGGEQYFGPGTRLTVT.

The chain recombines TRBV30 with TRBJ1-3, with D possibly being TRBD1 (6 bases). CDR3 size: 13 residues. V was clipped by 2 bases and J by 2 bases, with 7 bases between them. CDR1 and CDR2 from the germline V gene are GTSNPN and SVGIG (reference sequence). The CDR3 nucleotides read TGTGCCTGGAGTAGGGACACTGGAAACACCATATATTTT. Amino acid sequence: CAWSRDTGNTIYF.

The chain joins TRBV27 to TRBJ1-1; the D is unclear. Trimming removed 6 bases at V and 3 bases at J, with 11 bases between. The CDR3 contains 13 residues. Per germline, CDR1 MNHEY and CDR2 SMNVEV (reference sequence). CDR3 sequence: CASRMDSYTEAFF. The CDR3 DNA reads as TGTGCCAGCAGAATGGACTCCTACACTGAAGCTTTCTTT.

V and J are TRBV30 and TRBJ1-4; D unclear. This CDR3 region has 11 residues. CDR1 GTSNPN and CDR2 SVGIG come from the germline V gene (reference sequence). The V and J ends lost 3 bases and 8 bases respectively, with 7 bases between them. This CDR3 is CAWSRREKLFF. The CDR3 coding sequence is TGTGCCTGGAGCAGAAGAGAAAAACTGTTTTTT.

V usage is TRBV28 and J usage is TRBJ2-7; possibly TRBD2 for D (6 bases). The CDR3 has 15 amino acids. Trimming took 5 bases from V and 3 from J, leaving 17 bases between them. Germline loops: CDR1 MDHEN, CDR2 SYDVKM. Here the CDR3 reads CASSQPGLGLYEQYF. CDR3 sequence (DNA): TGTGCCAGCAGTCAACCGGGACTCGGACTCTACGAGCAGTACTTC.

The chain has TRBV7-2 and TRBJ2-5; possible D gene TRBD2, 5 bases. CDR1 is SGHTA and CDR2 is FQGNSA in the germline V gene. This CDR3 region has 14 residues. Trimming shortened V by 1 base and J by 3 bases, and 9 bases separated the two germline ends. The CDR3 DNA is TGTGCCAGCAGCTTAGTTGGGAGTGAAGAGACCCAGTACTTC. Its translation is CASSLVGSEETQYF. The full variable domain, its missing parts supplied by reference TRBV7-2 and TRBJ2-5, is GAGVSQSPSNKVTEKGKDVELRCDPISGHTALYWYRQSLGQGLEFLIYFQGNSAPDKSGLPSDRFSAERTGGSVSTLTIQRTQQEDSAVYLCASSLVGSEETQYFGPGTRLLVL.

This chain uses TRBV28 with TRBJ2-2, with TRBD2 identical over 7 bases. The V segment lost 7 bases and the J segment 1 base; nucleotides outside the gene matches: 9. CDR3 length: 16 residues. The V gene's germline CDR1 is MDHEN and CDR2 SYDVKM. Here the CDR3 reads CASMPLKRENTGELFF. CDR3 sequence (DNA): TGTGCCAGCATGCCCCTCAAGCGGGAGAACACCGGGGAGCTGTTTTTT.

The chain joins TRBV5-8 to TRBJ2-7, with TRBD2 matching over 8 bases. The V gene's germline CDR1 is SGHTS and CDR2 YDEGEE. J gave up 2 bases and V 5 bases, and 6 bases lay outside the gene matches. The CDR3 sequence is 14 residues long. The CDR3 here is CASRRAGDTYEQYF. The CDR3 DNA sequence: TGTGCCAGCAGGAGAGCGGGAGACACCTACGAGCAGTACTTC.

The chain employs TRBV18 and TRBJ2-3, with TRBD2 identical over 7 bases. The trim removed 4 bases at V and 6 bases at J, leaving 10 bases unmatched. This CDR3 has 15 amino acids. Germline values: CDR1 KGHSH, CDR2 LQKENI. CDR3 loop: CASSRERGGPDTQYF. In DNA, the CDR3 is TGTGCCAGCTCACGGGAGAGGGGAGGGCCCGATACGCAGTATTTT. Looking up the rest from reference TRBV18 and TRBJ2-3 gives the full variable domain: NAGVMQNPRHLVRRRGQEARLRCSPMKGHSHVYWYRQLPEEGLKFMVYLQKENIIDESGMPKERFSAEFPKEGPSILRIQQVVRGDSAAYFCASSRERGGPDTQYFGPGTRLTVL.